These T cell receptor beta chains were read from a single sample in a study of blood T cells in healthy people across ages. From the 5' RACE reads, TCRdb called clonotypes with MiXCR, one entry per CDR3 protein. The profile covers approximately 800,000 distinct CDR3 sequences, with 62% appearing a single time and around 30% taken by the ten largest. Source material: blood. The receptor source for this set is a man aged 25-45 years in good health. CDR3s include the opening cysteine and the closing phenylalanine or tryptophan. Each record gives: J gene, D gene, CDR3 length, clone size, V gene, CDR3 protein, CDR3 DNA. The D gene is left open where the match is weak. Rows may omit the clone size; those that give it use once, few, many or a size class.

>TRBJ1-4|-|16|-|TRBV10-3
CATSSVSVATNEKLFF
TGTGCCACTAGCTCGGTTTCGGTAGCAACTAATGAAAAACTGTTTTTT
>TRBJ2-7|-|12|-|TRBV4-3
CASSQDPAEQYF
TGCGCCAGCAGCCAAGATCCTGCTGAGCAGTACTTC
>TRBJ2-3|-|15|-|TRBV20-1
CSARGGAGGTDTQYF
TGCAGTGCTAGAGGCGGGGCCGGAGGCACAGATACGCAGTATTTT
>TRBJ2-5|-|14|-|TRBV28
CASSLLERVETQYF
TGTGCCAGCAGTTTGCTGGAGCGGGTAGAGACCCAGTACTTC
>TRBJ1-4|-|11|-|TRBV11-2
CASSLREKLFF
TGTGCCAGCAGTTTGCGTGAAAAACTGTTTTTT
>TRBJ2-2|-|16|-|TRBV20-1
CSARDSERAFTGELFF
TGCAGTGCTAGAGATTCCGAGCGGGCCTTCACCGGGGAGCTGTTTTTT
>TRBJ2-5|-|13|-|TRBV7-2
CASSQLRRDEQYF
TGTGCCAGCAGCCAACTCAGGAGAGATGAGCAGTACTTC
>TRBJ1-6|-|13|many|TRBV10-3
CAIRAEYNSPLHF
TGTGCCATCCGAGCCGAGTATAATTCACCCCTCCACTTT
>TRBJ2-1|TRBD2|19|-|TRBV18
CASSPLRFRASGGPNEQFF
TGTGCCAGCTCACCACTTCGATTTCGGGCTAGCGGGGGGCCCAATGAGCAGTTCTTC
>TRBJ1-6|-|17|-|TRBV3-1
CASSQEGAISYNSPLHF
TGTGCCAGCAGCCAAGAGGGAGCGATCTCCTATAATTCACCCCTCCACTTT
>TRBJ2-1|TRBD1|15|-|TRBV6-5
CASSRGQGGVDEQFF
TGTGCCAGCAGTCGAGGACAGGGGGGAGTCGACGAGCAGTTCTTC
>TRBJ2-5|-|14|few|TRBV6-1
CASSTYREQETQYF
TGTGCCAGCAGTACCTACAGAGAACAAGAGACCCAGTACTTC
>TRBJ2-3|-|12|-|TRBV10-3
CAIREGEDTQYF
TGTGCCATCAGGGAAGGGGAAGATACGCAGTATTTT
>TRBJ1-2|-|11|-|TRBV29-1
CSVEAAYGYTF
TGCAGCGTTGAGGCAGCCTATGGCTACACCTTC
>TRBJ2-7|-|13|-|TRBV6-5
CASSYDRSNEQYF
TGTGCCAGCAGTTACGACAGGTCAAACGAGCAGTACTTC
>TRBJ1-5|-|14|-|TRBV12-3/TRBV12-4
CASSLVGTNQPQHF
TGTGCCAGCAGTTTAGTAGGGACCAATCAGCCCCAGCATTTT
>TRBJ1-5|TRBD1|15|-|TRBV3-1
CASSQDGTGGRPQHF
TGTGCCAGCAGCCAAGATGGGACAGGGGGCCGGCCCCAGCATTTT
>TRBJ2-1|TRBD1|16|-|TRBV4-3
CASSQADRDYNTEQFF
TGCGCCAGCAGCCAAGCAGACAGGGATTACAATACTGAGCAGTTCTTC
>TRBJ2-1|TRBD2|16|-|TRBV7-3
CASSLLAGGLYNEQFF
TGTGCCAGCAGCTTATTGGCGGGGGGCCTATACAATGAGCAGTTCTTC
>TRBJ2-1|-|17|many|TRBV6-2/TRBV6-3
CASSYDGGAGSYNEQFF
TGTGCCAGCAGTTATGATGGCGGGGCAGGCTCCTACAATGAGCAGTTCTTC
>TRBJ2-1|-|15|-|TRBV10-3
CAISDPGASYNEQFF
TGTGCCATCAGTGACCCGGGGGCATCCTACAATGAGCAGTTCTTC
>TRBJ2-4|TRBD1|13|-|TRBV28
CASNAGGIYIQYF
TGTGCCAGCAACGCAGGGGGCATTTACATTCAGTACTTC
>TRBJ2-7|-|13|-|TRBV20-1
CSAHRAGLYEQYF
TGCAGTGCCCATAGGGCAGGGTTGTACGAGCAGTACTTC
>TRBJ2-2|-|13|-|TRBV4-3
CASSQRGAGELFF
TGCGCCAGCAGCCAACGGGGAGCCGGGGAGCTGTTTTTT
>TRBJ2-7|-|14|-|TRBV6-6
CASSYHRVPYEQYF
TGTGCCAGCAGTTACCACCGGGTCCCCTACGAGCAGTACTTC
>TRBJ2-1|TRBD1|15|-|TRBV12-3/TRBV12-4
CASSPTGVSYNEQFF
TGTGCCAGCAGCCCGACAGGGGTCTCCTACAATGAGCAGTTCTTC
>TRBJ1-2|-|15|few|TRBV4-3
CASSQGWQQGYGYTF
TGCGCCAGCAGCCAAGGCTGGCAGCAGGGCTATGGCTACACCTTC
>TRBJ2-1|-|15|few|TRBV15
CATSRNVDGFNEQFF
TGTGCCACCAGCAGAAATGTGGACGGCTTCAATGAGCAGTTCTTC
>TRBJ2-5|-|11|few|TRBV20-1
CSARERETQYF
TGCAGTGCTAGAGAGAGAGAGACCCAGTACTTC
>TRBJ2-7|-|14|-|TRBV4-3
CASSFGTQAYEQYF
TGCGCCAGCAGCTTCGGGACTCAGGCCTACGAGCAGTACTTC
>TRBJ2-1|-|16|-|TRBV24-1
CATSAQGRPKAYEQFF
TGTGCCACCAGTGCCCAAGGGAGGCCCAAGGCATATGAGCAGTTCTTC
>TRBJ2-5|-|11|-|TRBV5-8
CASSRSQKEYF
TGTGCCAGCAGCAGGTCCCAGAAGGAGTACTTC
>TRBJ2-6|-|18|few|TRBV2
CASSVIQGVRSGANVLTF
TGTGCCAGCAGTGTCATCCAGGGTGTGAGGTCTGGGGCCAACGTCCTGACTTTC
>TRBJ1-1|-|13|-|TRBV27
CASRPALFTEAFF
TGTGCCAGCCGACCTGCCTTGTTCACTGAAGCTTTCTTT
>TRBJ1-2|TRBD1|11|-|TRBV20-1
CSATQGAGYTF
TGCAGTGCTACCCAGGGGGCTGGCTACACCTTC
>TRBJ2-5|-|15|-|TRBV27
CASSFVGETQETQYF
TGTGCCAGCAGTTTTGTGGGGGAGACCCAAGAGACCCAGTACTTC
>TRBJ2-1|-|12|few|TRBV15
CATSMLLNEQFF
TGTGCCACCAGCATGCTTTTGAATGAGCAGTTCTTC
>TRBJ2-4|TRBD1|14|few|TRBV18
CASSPDRGKNIQYF
TGTGCCAGCTCACCGGACAGGGGGAAAAACATTCAGTACTTC
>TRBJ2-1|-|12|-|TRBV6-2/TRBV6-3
CASSTTGPGQFF
TGTGCCAGCAGTACCACGGGCCCAGGGCAGTTCTTC
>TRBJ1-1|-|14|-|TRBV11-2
CASSLGRMVTEAFF
TGTGCCAGCAGCTTGGGCAGGATGGTCACTGAAGCTTTCTTT
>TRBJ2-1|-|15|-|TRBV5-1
CASSQDGSSYNEQFF
TGCGCCAGCAGCCAGGACGGAAGCTCCTACAATGAGCAGTTCTTC
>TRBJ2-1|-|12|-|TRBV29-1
CSVELFNREQFF
TGCAGCGTTGAGCTTTTCAATCGTGAGCAGTTCTTC
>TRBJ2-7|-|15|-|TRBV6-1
CASSEAPGESDEQYF
TGTGCCAGCAGTGAAGCCCCAGGGGAGTCCGACGAGCAGTACTTC
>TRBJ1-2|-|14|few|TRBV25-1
CASRSRLSPYGYTF
TGTGCCAGCAGGAGCCGTTTGAGCCCCTATGGCTACACCTTC
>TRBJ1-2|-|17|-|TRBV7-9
CASSQDRAPAPNYGYTF
TGTGCCAGCAGCCAGGACAGAGCTCCAGCCCCAAACTATGGCTACACCTTC
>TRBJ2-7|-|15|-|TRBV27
CASSPSYRTSYEQYF
TGTGCCAGCAGTCCAAGTTATAGGACTTCCTACGAGCAGTACTTC
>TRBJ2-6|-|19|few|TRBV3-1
CASSQSEGRGQTGANVLTF
TGTGCCAGCAGCCAATCAGAAGGAAGAGGACAAACTGGGGCCAACGTCCTGACTTTC
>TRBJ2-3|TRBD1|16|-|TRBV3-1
CASSQDGDRYTDTQYF
TGTGCCAGCAGCCAAGATGGGGACAGATACACAGATACGCAGTATTTT
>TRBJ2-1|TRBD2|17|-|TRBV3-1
CASSPQTSGGARNEQFF
TGTGCCAGCAGCCCCCAGACTAGCGGGGGGGCCAGGAATGAGCAGTTCTTC